This TCR beta chain stems from a study of shared clonotypes between healthy human individuals. Study overall: Per donor, three plates held CD4 naive cells, three held CD4 memory, two held CD8 naive and one held CD8 memory. General study results and limits: Collection of samples was limited to blood; tissue repertoires likely differ.

TCRdb's copy holds only in-frame clones and misses some; the assay was immunoSEQ multiplex PCR. This table has about 1 million clones, around 74% appearing once. V was trimmed by 6 bases and J by 1 base, leaving 13 bases between them. Germline V gives CDR1 SNHLY, CDR2 FYNNEI. The CDR3 runs 14 residues. A word on this clone: What it binds is not known.

The TCR comes from a man between 18 and 35 years old in good health. The material sequenced was memory CD4+ T cells sorted from blood. As for subset: CD45RA-negative fraction. This chain links TRBV2 with TRBJ2-7; D unclear. The CDR3 region is CASRAHQRSYEQYF. In DNA, the CDR3 is TGTGCCAGCAGGGCCCATCAGAGGTCCTACGAGCAGTACTTC.